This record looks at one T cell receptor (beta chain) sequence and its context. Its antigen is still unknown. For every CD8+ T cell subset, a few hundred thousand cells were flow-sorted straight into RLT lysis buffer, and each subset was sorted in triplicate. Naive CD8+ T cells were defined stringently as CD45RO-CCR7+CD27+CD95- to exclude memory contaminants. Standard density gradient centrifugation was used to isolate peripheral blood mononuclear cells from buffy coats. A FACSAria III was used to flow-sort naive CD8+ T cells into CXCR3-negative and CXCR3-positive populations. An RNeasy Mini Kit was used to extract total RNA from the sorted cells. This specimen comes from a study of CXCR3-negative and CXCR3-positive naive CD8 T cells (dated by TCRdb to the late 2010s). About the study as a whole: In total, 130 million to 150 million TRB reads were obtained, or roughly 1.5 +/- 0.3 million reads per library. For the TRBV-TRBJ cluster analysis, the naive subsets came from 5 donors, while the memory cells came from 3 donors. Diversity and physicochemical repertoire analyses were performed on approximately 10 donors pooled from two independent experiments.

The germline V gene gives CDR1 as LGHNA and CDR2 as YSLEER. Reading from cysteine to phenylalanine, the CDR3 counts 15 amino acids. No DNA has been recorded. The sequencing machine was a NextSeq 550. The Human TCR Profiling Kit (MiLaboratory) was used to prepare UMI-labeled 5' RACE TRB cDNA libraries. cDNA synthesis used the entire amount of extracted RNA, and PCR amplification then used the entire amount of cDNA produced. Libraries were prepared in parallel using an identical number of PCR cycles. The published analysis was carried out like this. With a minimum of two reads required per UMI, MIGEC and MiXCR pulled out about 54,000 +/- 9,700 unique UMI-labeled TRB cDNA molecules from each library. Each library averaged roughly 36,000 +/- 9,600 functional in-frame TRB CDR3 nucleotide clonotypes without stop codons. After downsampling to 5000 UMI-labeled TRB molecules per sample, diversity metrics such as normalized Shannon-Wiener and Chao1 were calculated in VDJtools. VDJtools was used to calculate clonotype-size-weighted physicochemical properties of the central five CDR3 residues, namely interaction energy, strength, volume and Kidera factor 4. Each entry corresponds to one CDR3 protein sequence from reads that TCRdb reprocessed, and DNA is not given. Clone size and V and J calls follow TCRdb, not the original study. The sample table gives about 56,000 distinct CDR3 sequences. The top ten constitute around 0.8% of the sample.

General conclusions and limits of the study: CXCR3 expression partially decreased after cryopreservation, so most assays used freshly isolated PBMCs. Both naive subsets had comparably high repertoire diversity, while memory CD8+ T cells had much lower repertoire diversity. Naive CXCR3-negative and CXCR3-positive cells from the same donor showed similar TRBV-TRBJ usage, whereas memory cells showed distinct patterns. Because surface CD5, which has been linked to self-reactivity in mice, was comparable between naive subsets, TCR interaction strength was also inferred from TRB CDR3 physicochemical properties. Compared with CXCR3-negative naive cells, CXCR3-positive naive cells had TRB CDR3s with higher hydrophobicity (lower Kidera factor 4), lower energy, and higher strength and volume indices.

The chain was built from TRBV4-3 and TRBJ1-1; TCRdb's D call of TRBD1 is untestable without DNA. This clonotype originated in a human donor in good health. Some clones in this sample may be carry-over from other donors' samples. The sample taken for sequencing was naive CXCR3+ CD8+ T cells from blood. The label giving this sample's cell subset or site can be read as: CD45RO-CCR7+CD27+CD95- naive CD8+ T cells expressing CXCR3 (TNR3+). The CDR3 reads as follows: CASSQEDRADTEAFF.